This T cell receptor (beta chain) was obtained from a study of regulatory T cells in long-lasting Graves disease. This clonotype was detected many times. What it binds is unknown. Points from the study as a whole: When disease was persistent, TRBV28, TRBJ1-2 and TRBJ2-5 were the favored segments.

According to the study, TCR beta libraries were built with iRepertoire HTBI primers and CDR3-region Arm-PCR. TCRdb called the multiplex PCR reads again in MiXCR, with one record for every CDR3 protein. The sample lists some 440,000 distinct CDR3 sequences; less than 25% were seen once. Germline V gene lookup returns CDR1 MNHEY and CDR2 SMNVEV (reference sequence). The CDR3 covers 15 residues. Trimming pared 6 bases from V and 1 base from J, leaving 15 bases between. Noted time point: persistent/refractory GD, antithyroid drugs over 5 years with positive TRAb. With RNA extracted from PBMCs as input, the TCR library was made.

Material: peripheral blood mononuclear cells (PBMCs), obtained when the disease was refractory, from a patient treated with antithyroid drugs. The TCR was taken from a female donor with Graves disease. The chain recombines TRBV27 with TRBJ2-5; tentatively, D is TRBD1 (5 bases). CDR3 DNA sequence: TGTGCCAGCAGCCCCTCGTGGGGCACCCAAGAGACCCAGTACTTC. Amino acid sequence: CASSPSWGTQETQYF.